This paragraph reports one T cell receptor beta chain. Its antigen is not known. This sample is drawn from a study of graft-versus-host responses after intestinal transplantation. Study at large: Uniformly, recipients were administered anti-thymocyte globulin induction with subsequent tacrolimus and steroids for around 3 years.

Whole-study results and caveats: Recipient bone marrow held GvH clones, some seen earlier in ileum or blood.

This CDR3 contains 16 residues. The V gene lost 4 bases and the J gene lost 7 bases, with 19 bases spanning the gap. In germline, CDR1 is MNHEY, CDR2 SVGAGI. Data came from immunoSEQ multiplex PCR; TCRdb stores just in-frame clones and leaves some out. Found here are 74,000 or so clones, approximately 90% of them singletons; the top ten hold approximately 0.64%. The clonotype comes from a human patient who received an intestinal transplant, so some T cells may come from the graft donor. The chain couples TRBV6-5 to TRBJ2-2; TRBD2 is a possible D gene (7 bases). Source: PBMCs, taken 98 days after intestinal transplantation. The CDR3 loop is CASSSQVGGRSGELFF. Written as DNA, the CDR3 is TGTGCCAGCAGTTCCCAGGTGGGGGGGCGGAGCGGGGAGCTGTTTTTT.